A selection of T cell receptor beta chains follows, all from one sample in a study of blood T cells in healthy people across ages. In TCRdb, the 5' RACE reads were re-called with MiXCR into one record per CDR3 protein. The sample contains some 850,000 distinct CDR3 sequences, approximately 24% of which appear only once. This sample also belongs to another study, concerning T cells of mothers and their children.

Sequenced input: blood. These receptors were collected from a boy between 5 and 17 years old in good health. CDR3s include the opening cysteine and the closing phenylalanine or tryptophan. Fields, in order: D gene, V gene, clone size, J gene, CDR3 protein, CDR3 DNA. A D gene is named only where the DNA matches it firmly. Clone size appears in some rows only: once, few, many, or a class for an expanded clone.

>-|TRBV5-1|many|TRBJ2-5
CASSFGNQETQYF
TGTGCCAGCAGCTTCGGGAACCAAGAGACCCAGTACTTC
>-|TRBV6-5|few|TRBJ1-4
CASSYAAAGRDEKLFF
TGTGCCAGCAGTTACGCCGCCGCCGGGCGGGACGAAAAACTGTTTTTT
>TRBD1|TRBV12-3/TRBV12-4|-|TRBJ1-1
CASSPPGGRVNTEAFF
TGTGCCAGCAGCCCACCAGGGGGCAGGGTGAACACTGAAGCTTTCTTT
>TRBD1|TRBV6-1|few|TRBJ2-7
CASSGADRGSYEQYF
TGTGCCAGCAGTGGAGCCGACAGGGGGTCCTACGAGCAGTACTTC
>-|TRBV20-1|-|TRBJ2-6
CSASPVRERSGANVLTF
TGCAGTGCTAGCCCGGTCAGGGAGCGCTCTGGGGCCAACGTCCTGACTTTC
>-|TRBV4-1|many|TRBJ1-5
CASSQEGTEQPQHF
TGCGCCAGCAGCCAAGAAGGGACCGAGCAGCCCCAGCATTTT
>TRBD1|TRBV12-3/TRBV12-4|-|TRBJ1-2
CASSPGQASYGYTF
TGTGCCAGCAGCCCGGGACAGGCCTCCTATGGCTACACCTTC
>-|TRBV20-1|-|TRBJ1-1
CSALSLQGRTEAFF
TGCAGTGCCCTCTCCTTACAGGGCCGGACTGAAGCTTTCTTT
>-|TRBV7-6|-|TRBJ2-7
CASSLDIGLSYEQYF
TGTGCCAGCAGCTTAGATATAGGCCTCTCCTACGAGCAGTACTTC
>-|TRBV2|-|TRBJ2-5
CASLGDSEKETQYF
TGTGCCAGCCTCGGGGACTCGGAGAAAGAGACCCAGTACTTC
>-|TRBV6-5|-|TRBJ2-7
CASSSRGSSRSYEQYF
TGTGCCAGCAGTTCCCGGGGAAGTTCCCGCTCCTACGAGCAGTACTTC
>-|TRBV9|-|TRBJ2-5
CASSAVGRAQKETQYF
TGTGCCAGCAGCGCGGTTGGTAGGGCGCAGAAAGAGACCCAGTACTTC
>-|TRBV12-3/TRBV12-4|-|TRBJ1-1
CASSLLVTRVIPTEAFF
TGTGCCAGCAGTTTACTCGTCACGCGGGTTATCCCCACGGAAGCTTTCTTT
>-|TRBV29-1|-|TRBJ2-5
CSVVEIQETQYF
TGCAGCGTTGTCGAGATTCAGGAGACCCAGTACTTC
>-|TRBV6-1|-|TRBJ1-2
CASSEWRGQDYGYTF
TGTGCCAGCAGTGAATGGAGAGGTCAGGACTATGGCTACACCTTC
>-|TRBV5-5|few|TRBJ2-4
CASSLTAASKNIQYF
TGTGCCAGCAGCTTGACAGCAGCCTCCAAAAACATTCAGTACTTC
>-|TRBV28|-|TRBJ2-7
CASNVGYEQYF
TGTGCCAGCAATGTGGGCTACGAGCAGTACTTC
>TRBD1|TRBV7-2|-|TRBJ2-1
CASSLDRGYYNEQFF
TGTGCCAGCAGCCTAGACAGGGGATACTACAATGAGCAGTTCTTC
>-|TRBV20-1|-|TRBJ2-3
CSARGSGTPDTQYF
TGCAGTGCTAGAGGCTCAGGGACCCCAGATACGCAGTATTTT
>TRBD2|TRBV2|few|TRBJ2-1
CASLTSAPGDEQFF
TGTGCCAGTCTGACTAGCGCTCCTGGGGATGAGCAGTTCTTC
>-|TRBV14|-|TRBJ2-1
CASSQAVAEYNEQFF
TGTGCCAGCAGCCAAGCGGTAGCGGAATACAATGAGCAGTTCTTC
>TRBD1|TRBV19|-|TRBJ2-2
CASTYMGAGGTGELFF
TGTGCCAGTACCTATATGGGGGCAGGGGGTACCGGGGAGCTGTTTTTT
>-|TRBV29-1|few|TRBJ1-1
CSVEDPQGVSTEAFF
TGCAGCGTTGAAGATCCCCAGGGAGTGAGCACTGAAGCTTTCTTT
>TRBD2|TRBV28|few|TRBJ2-7
CASTLPGEGRNEQYF
TGTGCCAGCACCCTCCCGGGGGAGGGGAGGAACGAGCAGTACTTC
>TRBD1|TRBV29-1|-|TRBJ2-5
CSVDGQDQEGVWQETQYF
TGCAGCGTTGACGGACAGGACCAAGAGGGTGTATGGCAAGAGACCCAGTACTTC
>TRBD2|TRBV7-9|-|TRBJ2-1
CASSLFTSGVHNEQFF
TGTGCCAGCAGCCTGTTTACTAGCGGGGTGCACAATGAGCAGTTCTTC
>TRBD2|TRBV7-2|-|TRBJ2-3
CASTSQGRGGVDTQYF
TGTGCCAGCACCTCTCAAGGGCGGGGGGGCGTGGATACGCAGTATTTT
>-|TRBV10-3|few|TRBJ1-6
CAISEFEVASSYNSPLHF
TGTGCCATCAGTGAGTTTGAGGTAGCCAGCTCCTATAATTCACCCCTCCACTTT
>TRBD1|TRBV2|-|TRBJ2-7
CASRASDRGSYEQYF
TGTGCCAGCAGGGCCTCCGACAGGGGATCCTACGAGCAGTACTTC
>-|TRBV7-2|-|TRBJ2-2
CASSSIGRTGELFF
TGTGCCAGCAGCTCGATAGGGCGCACCGGGGAGCTGTTTTTT